This T cell receptor (beta chain) was observed in a study of identical twins. The CDR3 runs to 16 residues. V was shortened by 5 bases and J by 0 bases, with 16 bases between the two germline ends. The germline V gene has CDR1 SEHNR and CDR2 FQNEAQ (reference sequence). Template switching introduced a universal primer site, and the cDNA bore unique molecular identifiers. TCRdb reanalysed the 5' RACE reads using MiXCR and keeps one entry per CDR3 protein. The sample carries 450,000 or so distinct CDR3 sequences, roughly 26% recorded once. These data are also associated with another study on T cells expressing NK-cell markers. That work contributes: The study did not resolve the HCMV specificity of expanded NKG2C+ T cell clones.

V and J are TRBV7-9 and TRBJ1-2; D gene ambiguous. Sequenced sample: CD4+ T cells sorted from blood. The sequence was collected from a woman under 30 in good health. CDR3 amino acids: CASSPAVGSPNYGYTF. Here the CDR3 DNA reads TGTGCCAGCAGCCCAGCAGTCGGGTCCCCTAACTATGGCTACACCTTC.